A single sample gave rise to the 3 T cell receptor beta chains below, sequenced in a study of spatial heterogeneity in lung cancer (dated by TCRdb to the late 2010s). These TCRs' antigens remain unknown. Libraries were built with 5' RACE. Sequencing was carried out with a NextSeq 500. TCRdb applied fastp at Q25 and MiXCR to the public reads, then kept only in-frame beta chains. Duplicate CDR3 protein sequences are folded into a single record with the most common DNA and genes. The sample contains fewer than 15,000 distinct CDR3 sequences, more than 3% of them found a single time. Of the sample, 17% falls within the top ten clones. The paper as a whole reports these results and caveats: The number of expanded intratumoral alpha and beta TCRs correlated with the tumor nonsynonymous mutation count.

Taken with the paper, the label for time point translates to: sample taken at primary tumor resection. The material sequenced was lung tumor tissue, taken at surgery. The origin of the receptors is a male donor with early-stage non-small cell lung cancer.

Relative to its sample, this clonotype is medium-sized. V usage is TRBV3-1 and J usage is TRBJ2-2; unclear D gene. Germline CDR1 is LGHDT and CDR2 is YNNKEL (reference sequence). The V and J ends lost 1 base and 8 bases respectively, with 11 bases between them. The CDR3 runs 14 residues. The CDR3 nucleotides are TGTGCCAGCAGCCAAGCGCAGCCCAGGGGGGAGCTGTTTTTT. Residues: CASSQAQPRGELFF.

This clonotype was found many times. V usage is TRBV12-3 or TRBV12-4 and J usage is TRBJ2-5; 15 positions agree with TRBD2. Trimming cost V 3 bases and J 2 bases; bases outside gene matches: 4. This CDR3 contains 17 residues. CDR3 in DNA: TGTGCCAGCAGTTTGCGAGGACTAGCGGGGGGGCAAGAGACCCAGTACTTC. Protein sequence: CASSLRGLAGGQETQYF.

This clonotype was seen a handful of times. The gene calls are TRBV5-4 and TRBJ2-5, with no clear D. The CDR3 has 14 residues. Trimming removed 4 bases from V and 0 bases from J, with 10 bases in between. Germline CDR1 reads SGHNT; CDR2 reads YYREEE (reference sequence). The CDR3 bases are TGTGCCAGCAGCCTTCGGGCAGACCAAGAGACCCAGTACTTC. This codes for CASSLRADQETQYF.